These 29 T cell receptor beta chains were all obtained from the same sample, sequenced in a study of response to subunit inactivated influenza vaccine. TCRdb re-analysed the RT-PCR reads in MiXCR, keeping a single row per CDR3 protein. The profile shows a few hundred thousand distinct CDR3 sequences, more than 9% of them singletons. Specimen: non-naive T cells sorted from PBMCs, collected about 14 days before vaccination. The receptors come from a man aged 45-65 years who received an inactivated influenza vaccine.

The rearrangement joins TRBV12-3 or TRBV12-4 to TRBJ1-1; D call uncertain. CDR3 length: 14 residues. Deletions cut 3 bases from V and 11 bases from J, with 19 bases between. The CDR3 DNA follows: TGTGCCAGCAGTTTGACGGACGCCTTTAGTGAGGCTTTCTTT. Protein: CASSLTDAFSEAFF.

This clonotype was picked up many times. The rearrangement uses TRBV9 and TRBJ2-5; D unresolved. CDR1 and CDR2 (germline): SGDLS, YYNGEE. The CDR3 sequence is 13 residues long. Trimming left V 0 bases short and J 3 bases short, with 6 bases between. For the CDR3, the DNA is TGTGCCAGCAGCGTAGGGGCAGAAGAGACCCAGTACTTC. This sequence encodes CASSVGAEETQYF.

CDR3 sequence reads: CASSLGQFNSPLHF. The CDR3 nucleotides are TGTGCCAGCAGTTTGGGACAGTTTAATTCACCCCTCCACTTT. The V and J genes are TRBV12-3 or TRBV12-4 and TRBJ1-6, with 7 bases lining up with TRBD1. The junction had 2 bases not matched to a gene; V was cut back by 3 bases and J by 6 bases. The length of the CDR3 is 14 residues.

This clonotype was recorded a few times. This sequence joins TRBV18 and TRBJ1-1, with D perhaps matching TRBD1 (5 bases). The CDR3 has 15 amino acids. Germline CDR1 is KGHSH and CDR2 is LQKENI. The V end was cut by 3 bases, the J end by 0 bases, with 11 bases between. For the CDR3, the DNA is TGTGCCAGCTCACCCGTGGGGGGGATGAACACTGAAGCTTTCTTT. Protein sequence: CASSPVGGMNTEAFF.

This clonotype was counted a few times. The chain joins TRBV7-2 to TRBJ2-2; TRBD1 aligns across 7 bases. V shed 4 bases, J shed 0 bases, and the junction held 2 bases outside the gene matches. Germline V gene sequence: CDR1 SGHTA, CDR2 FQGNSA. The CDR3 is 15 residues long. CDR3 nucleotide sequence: TGTGCCAGCAGCTCGACAGGGCCGAACACCGGGGAGCTGTTTTTT. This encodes CASSSTGPNTGELFF.

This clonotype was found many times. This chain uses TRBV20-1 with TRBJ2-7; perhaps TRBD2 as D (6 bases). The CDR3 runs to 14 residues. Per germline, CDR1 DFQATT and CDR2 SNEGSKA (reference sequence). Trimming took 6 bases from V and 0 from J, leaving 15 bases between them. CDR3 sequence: CSANEASVSYEQYF. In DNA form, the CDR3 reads TGCAGTGCCAACGAGGCTAGCGTCTCCTACGAGCAGTACTTC.

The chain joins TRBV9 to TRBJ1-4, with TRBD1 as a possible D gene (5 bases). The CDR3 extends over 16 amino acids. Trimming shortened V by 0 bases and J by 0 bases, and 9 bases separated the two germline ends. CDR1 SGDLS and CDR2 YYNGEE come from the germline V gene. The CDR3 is CASSVGGGATNEKLFF. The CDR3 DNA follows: TGTGCCAGCAGCGTAGGAGGAGGGGCAACTAATGAAAAACTGTTTTTT.

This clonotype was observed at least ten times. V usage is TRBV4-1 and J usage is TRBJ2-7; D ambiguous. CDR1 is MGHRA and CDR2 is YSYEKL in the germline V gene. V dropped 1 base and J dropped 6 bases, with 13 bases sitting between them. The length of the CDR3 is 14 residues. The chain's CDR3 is CASSQVSLRSEQYF. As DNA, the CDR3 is TGCGCCAGCAGCCAAGTATCTCTAAGGAGCGAGCAGTACTTC.

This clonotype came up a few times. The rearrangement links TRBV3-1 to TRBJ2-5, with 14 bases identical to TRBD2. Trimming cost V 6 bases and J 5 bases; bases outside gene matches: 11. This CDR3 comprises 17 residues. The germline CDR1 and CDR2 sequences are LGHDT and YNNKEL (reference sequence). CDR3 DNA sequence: TGTGCCAGCAGGATCGGACTAGCGGGGGGCCGCCGGGAGACCCAGTACTTC. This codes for CASRIGLAGGRRETQYF.

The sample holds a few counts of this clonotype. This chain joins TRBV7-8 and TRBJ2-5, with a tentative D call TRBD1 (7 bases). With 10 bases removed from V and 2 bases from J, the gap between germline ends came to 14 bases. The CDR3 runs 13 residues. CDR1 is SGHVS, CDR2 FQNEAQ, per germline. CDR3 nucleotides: TGTGCCATCGGGGGCAGGGGGCAAGAGACCCAGTACTTC. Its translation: CAIGGRGQETQYF. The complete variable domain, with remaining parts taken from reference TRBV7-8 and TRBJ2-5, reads GAGVSQSPRYKVAKRGQDVALRCDPISGHVSLFWYQQALGQGPEFLTYFQNEAQLDKSGLPSDRFFAERPEGSVSTLKIQRTQQEDSAVYLCAIGGRGQETQYFGPGTRLLVL.

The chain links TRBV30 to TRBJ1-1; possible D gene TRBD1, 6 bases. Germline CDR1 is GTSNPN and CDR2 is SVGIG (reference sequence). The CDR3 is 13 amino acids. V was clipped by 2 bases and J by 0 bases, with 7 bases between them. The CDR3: CAWSTGMNTEAFF. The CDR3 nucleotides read TGTGCCTGGAGTACAGGGATGAACACTGAAGCTTTCTTT. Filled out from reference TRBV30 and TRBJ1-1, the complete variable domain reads SQTIHQWPATLVQPVGSPLSLECTVEGTSNPNLYWYRQAAGRGLQLLFYSVGIGQISSEVPQNLSASRPQDRQFILSSKKLLLSDSGFYLCAWSTGMNTEAFFGQGTRLTVV.

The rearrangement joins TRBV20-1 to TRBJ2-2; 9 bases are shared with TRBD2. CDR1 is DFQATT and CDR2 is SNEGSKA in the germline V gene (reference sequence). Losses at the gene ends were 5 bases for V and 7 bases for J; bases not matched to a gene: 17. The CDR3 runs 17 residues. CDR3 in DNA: TGCAGTGCTGAGAAGTCTAGCGGGGATAAGGATGTCGGGGAGCTGTTTTTT. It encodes CSAEKSSGDKDVGELFF.

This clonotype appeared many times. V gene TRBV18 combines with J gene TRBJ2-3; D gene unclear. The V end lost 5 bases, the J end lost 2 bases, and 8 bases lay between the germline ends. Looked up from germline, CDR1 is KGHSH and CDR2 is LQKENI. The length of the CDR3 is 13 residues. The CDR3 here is CASSWAATDTQYF. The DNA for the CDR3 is TGTGCCAGCTCATGGGCCGCCACAGATACGCAGTATTTT. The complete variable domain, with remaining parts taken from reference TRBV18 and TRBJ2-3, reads NAGVMQNPRHLVRRRGQEARLRCSPMKGHSHVYWYRQLPEEGLKFMVYLQKENIIDESGMPKERFSAEFPKEGPSILRIQQVVRGDSAAYFCASSWAATDTQYFGPGTRLTVL.

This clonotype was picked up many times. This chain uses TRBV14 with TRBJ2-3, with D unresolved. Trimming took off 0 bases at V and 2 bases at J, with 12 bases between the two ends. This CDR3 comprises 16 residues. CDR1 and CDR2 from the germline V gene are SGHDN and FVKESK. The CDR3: CASSQDMAANTDTQYF. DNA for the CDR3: TGTGCCAGCAGCCAAGATATGGCAGCAAACACAGATACGCAGTATTTT.

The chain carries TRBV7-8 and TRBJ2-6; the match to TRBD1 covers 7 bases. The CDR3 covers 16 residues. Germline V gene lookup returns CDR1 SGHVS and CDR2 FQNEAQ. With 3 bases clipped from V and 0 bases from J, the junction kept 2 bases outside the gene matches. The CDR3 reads CASSFDRVSGANVLTF. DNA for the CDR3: TGTGCCAGCAGCTTTGACAGGGTCTCTGGGGCCAACGTCCTGACTTTC. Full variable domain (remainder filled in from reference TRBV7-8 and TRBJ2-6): GAGVSQSPRYKVAKRGQDVALRCDPISGHVSLFWYQQALGQGPEFLTYFQNEAQLDKSGLPSDRFFAERPEGSVSTLKIQRTQQEDSAVYLCASSFDRVSGANVLTFGAGSRLTVL.

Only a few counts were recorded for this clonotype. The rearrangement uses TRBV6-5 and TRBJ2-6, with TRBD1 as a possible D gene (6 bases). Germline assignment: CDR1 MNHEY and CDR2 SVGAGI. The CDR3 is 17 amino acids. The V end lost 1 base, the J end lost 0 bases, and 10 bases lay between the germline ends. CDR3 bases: TGTGCCAGCAGTTACTTTAAAGGGGGCTCTGGGGCCAACGTCCTGACTTTC. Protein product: CASSYFKGGSGANVLTF.

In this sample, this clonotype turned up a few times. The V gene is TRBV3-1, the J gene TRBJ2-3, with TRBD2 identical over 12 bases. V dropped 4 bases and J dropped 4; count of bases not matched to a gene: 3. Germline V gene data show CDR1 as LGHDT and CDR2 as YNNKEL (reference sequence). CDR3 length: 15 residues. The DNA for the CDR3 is TGTGCCAGCAGCCCTAGCGGGAGGGCCGCAGATACGCAGTATTTT. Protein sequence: CASSPSGRAADTQYF.

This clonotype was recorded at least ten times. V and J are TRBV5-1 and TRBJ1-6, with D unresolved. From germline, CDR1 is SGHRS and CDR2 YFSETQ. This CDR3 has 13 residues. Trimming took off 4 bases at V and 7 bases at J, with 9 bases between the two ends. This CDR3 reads CASSPGPNSPLHF. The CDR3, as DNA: TGCGCCAGCAGCCCCGGACCAAATTCACCCCTCCACTTT.

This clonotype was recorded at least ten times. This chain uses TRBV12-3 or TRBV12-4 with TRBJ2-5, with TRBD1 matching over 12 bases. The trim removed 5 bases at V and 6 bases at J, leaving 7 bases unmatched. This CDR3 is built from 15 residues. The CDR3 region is CASSPRGQGAKTQYF. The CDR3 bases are TGTGCCAGCAGTCCTCGGGGACAGGGGGCGAAGACCCAGTACTTC.

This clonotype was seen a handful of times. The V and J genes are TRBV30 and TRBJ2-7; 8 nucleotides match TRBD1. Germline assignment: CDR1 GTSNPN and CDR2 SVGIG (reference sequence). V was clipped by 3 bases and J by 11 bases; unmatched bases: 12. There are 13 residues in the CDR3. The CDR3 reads CAWRGWQGAQEYF. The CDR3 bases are TGTGCCTGGAGAGGGTGGCAGGGGGCTCAGGAGTACTTC.

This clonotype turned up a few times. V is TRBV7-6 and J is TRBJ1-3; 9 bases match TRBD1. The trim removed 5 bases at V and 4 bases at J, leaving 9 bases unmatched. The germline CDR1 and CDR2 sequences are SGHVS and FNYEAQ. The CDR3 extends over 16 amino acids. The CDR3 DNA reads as TGTGCCAGCAGCGCGGACAGGGGAGGTACCGGAAACACCATATATTTT. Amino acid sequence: CASSADRGGTGNTIYF.

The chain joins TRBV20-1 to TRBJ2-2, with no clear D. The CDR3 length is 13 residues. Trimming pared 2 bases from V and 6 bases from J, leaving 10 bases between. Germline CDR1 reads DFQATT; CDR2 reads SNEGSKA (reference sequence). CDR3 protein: CSARLGWAGELFF. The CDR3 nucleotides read TGCAGTGCTAGATTAGGGTGGGCCGGGGAGCTGTTTTTT.

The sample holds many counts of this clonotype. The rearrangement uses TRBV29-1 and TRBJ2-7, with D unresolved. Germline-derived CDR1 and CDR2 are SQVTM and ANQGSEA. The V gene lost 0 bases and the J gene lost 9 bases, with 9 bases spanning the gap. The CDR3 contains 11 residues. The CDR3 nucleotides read TGCAGCGTTGAAGATGAGTTGGGGCAGTACTTC. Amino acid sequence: CSVEDELGQYF.

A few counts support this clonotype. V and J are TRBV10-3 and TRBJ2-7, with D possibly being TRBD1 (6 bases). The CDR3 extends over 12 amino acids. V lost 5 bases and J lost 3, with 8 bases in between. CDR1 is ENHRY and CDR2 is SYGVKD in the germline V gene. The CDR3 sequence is CAISLQGYEQYF. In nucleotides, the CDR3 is TGTGCCATCAGTCTACAGGGCTACGAGCAGTACTTC.

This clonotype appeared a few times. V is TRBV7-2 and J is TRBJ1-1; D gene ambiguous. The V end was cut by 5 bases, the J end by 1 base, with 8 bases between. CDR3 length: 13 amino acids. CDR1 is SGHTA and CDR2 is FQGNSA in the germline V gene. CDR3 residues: CASSTGPNTEAFF. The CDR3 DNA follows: TGTGCCAGCAGCACGGGCCCGAACACTGAAGCTTTCTTT.

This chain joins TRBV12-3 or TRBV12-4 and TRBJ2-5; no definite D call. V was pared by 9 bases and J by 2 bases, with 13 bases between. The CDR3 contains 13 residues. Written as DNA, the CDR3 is TGTGCCAGTAAAATATCGGTTCAAGAGACCCAGTACTTC. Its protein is CASKISVQETQYF.

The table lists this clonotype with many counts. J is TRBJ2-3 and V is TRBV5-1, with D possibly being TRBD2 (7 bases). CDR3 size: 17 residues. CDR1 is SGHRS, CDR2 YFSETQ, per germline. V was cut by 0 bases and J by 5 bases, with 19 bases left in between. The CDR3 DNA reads TGCGCCAGCAGCTTGGCCCTACTGGGGGGGCCACAAGATACGCAGTATTTT. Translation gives CASSLALLGGPQDTQYF.

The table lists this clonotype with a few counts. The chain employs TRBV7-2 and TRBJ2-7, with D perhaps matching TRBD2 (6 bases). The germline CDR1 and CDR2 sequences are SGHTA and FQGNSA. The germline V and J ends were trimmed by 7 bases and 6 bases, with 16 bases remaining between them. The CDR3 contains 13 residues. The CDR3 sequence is CASTPGGSGEQYF. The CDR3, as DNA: TGTGCCAGCACCCCCGGAGGGAGCGGCGAGCAGTACTTC.

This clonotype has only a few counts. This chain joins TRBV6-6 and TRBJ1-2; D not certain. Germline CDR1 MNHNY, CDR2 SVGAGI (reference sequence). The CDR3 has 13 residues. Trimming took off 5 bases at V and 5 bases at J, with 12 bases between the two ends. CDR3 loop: CASSHDMGYGYTF. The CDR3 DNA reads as TGTGCCAGCAGTCACGACATGGGGTATGGCTACACCTTC.